Presented here are 28 T cell receptor beta chains from one specimen sequenced in a study of cytomegalovirus exposure and HLA in healthy donors. Researchers ran the PCR with 60 Vbeta and 13 Jbeta primers. The repertoire was sequenced with immunoSEQ multiplex PCR; TCRdb's copy has only in-frame clones and lacks some. The sample lists a few hundred thousand clones; more than 60% were seen once. The sequencing sample was made of PBMCs. The origin of the receptors is a man between 35 and 55 years old in good health and CMV-seronegative.

The rearrangement links TRBV27 to TRBJ2-1; no definite D call. Germline V CDR1 and CDR2: MNHEY, SMNVEV (reference sequence). The germline V and J ends were trimmed by 3 bases and 0 bases, with 3 bases remaining between them. The CDR3 contains 13 residues. For the CDR3, the DNA is TGTGCCAGCAGTTTCAGCTCCTACAATGAGCAGTTCTTC. Translation gives CASSFSSYNEQFF.

In this sample, this clone turned up a few times. CDR3 sequence reads: CASAQDHTGELFF. Written as DNA, the CDR3 is TGTGCCAGCGCGCAGGATCACACCGGGGAGCTGTTTTTT. J is TRBJ2-2 and V is TRBV6-1, with D hard to call. Germline CDR1 is MNHNS and CDR2 is SASEGT. Between the trimmed V and J ends, which lost 8 bases and 3 bases, there was a span of 10 bases. The CDR3 contains 13 residues.

This chain joins TRBV5-1 and TRBJ1-5; the D is unclear. This CDR3 has 15 residues. Trimming took off 0 bases at V and 0 bases at J, with 7 bases between the two ends. CDR1 and CDR2 from the germline V gene are SGHRS and YFSETQ. CDR3 sequence reads: CASSLDSYSNQPQHF. CDR3 nucleotide sequence: TGCGCCAGCAGCTTGGACAGTTATAGCAATCAGCCCCAGCATTTT.

CDR3 amino acids: CASSLGGAGGSYEQYF. The CDR3 nucleotides are TGCGCCAGCAGCCTCGGAGGAGCGGGAGGGTCCTACGAGCAGTACTTC. The chain carries TRBV4-1 and TRBJ2-7, with 10 bases aligning to TRBD2. Germline trimming cut 4 bases from V and 1 base from J; bases unmatched to any gene: 7. This CDR3 contains 16 residues. The germline V gene encodes CDR1 MGHRA and CDR2 YSYEKL.

A few counts support this clone. V usage is TRBV7-3 and J usage is TRBJ1-1, with 8 bases matching TRBD1. CDR1 and CDR2 from the germline V gene are SGHTA and FQGTGA. This CDR3 is built from 13 residues. Germline trimming cut 6 bases from V and 7 bases from J; bases unmatched to any gene: 7. For the CDR3, the DNA is TGTGCCAGCAGTCGTGACAGGGGCGATGAAGCTTTCTTT. This gives the protein CASSRDRGDEAFF.

The gene calls are TRBV5-6 and TRBJ1-4, with D possibly being TRBD1 (6 bases). The V end lost 1 base, the J end lost 4 bases, and 8 bases lay between the germline ends. The CDR3 has 14 amino acids. Per germline, CDR1 SGHDT and CDR2 YYEEEE. CDR3: CASSLQGINEKLFF. The CDR3 nucleotides read TGTGCCAGCAGCTTGCAGGGGATTAATGAAAAACTGTTTTTT.

This rearrangement joins TRBV2 to TRBJ2-5, with TRBD2 as a possible D gene (5 bases). Trimming left V 6 bases short and J 5 bases short, with 16 bases between. Germline assignment: CDR1 SNHLY and CDR2 FYNNEI. The CDR3 has 14 amino acids. CDR3 coding DNA: TGTGCCAGCAGGACCGCGAGCCCGGGGGAGACCCAGTACTTC. Amino acid sequence: CASRTASPGETQYF.

Here the CDR3 DNA reads TGCGCCAGCAGCTCATGGACTAGCGGGGGAGTAGGTTCCTACGAGCAGTACTTC. This codes for CASSSWTSGGVGSYEQYF. The genes are TRBV5-1 and TRBJ2-7; 13 bases fit TRBD2. Germline V lookup: CDR1 SGHRS, CDR2 YFSETQ. V gave up 3 bases and J gave up 1 base; unmatched junction bases: 10. This CDR3 comprises 18 residues. Variable domain in full (rest from reference TRBV5-1 and TRBJ2-7): KAGVTQTPRYLIKTRGQQVTLSCSPISGHRSVSWYQQTPGQGLQFLFEYFSETQRNKGNFPGRFSGRQFSNSRSEMNVSTLELGDSALYLCASSSWTSGGVGSYEQYFGPGTRLTVT.

The rearrangement uses TRBV15 and TRBJ2-7; weak D call: TRBD1 (7 bases). This CDR3 spans 15 amino acids. The V gene's germline CDR1 is LNHNV and CDR2 YYDKDF (reference sequence). The V and J ends lost 3 bases and 4 bases respectively, with 16 bases between them. The CDR3 nucleotides are TGTGCCACCAGCAGTGCGGCAGGGGGGAAATACGAGCAGTACTTC. This codes for CATSSAAGGKYEQYF.

The genes are TRBV5-1 and TRBJ2-1; weak D call: TRBD2 (6 bases). The V and J ends lost 4 bases and 4 bases respectively, with 9 bases between them. Germline assignment: CDR1 SGHRS and CDR2 YFSETQ. The CDR3 spans 13 residues. The CDR3 protein is CASSVGGYNEQFF. The CDR3 DNA follows: TGCGCCAGCAGCGTCGGAGGGTACAATGAGCAGTTCTTC.

This chain uses TRBV4-3 with TRBJ2-5, with 11 bases that match TRBD2. V shed 4 bases and J 3 bases; nucleotides not matched to a gene: 1. Germline values: CDR1 LGHNA, CDR2 YSLEER. The CDR3 is made up of 14 amino acids. CDR3 bases: TGCGCCAGCAGCCGGGGACTAGCGGAAGAGACCCAGTACTTC. This sequence encodes CASSRGLAEETQYF.

Comment on this clone: The same CDR3 can be traced to other DNA sequences in this sample. The genes are TRBV5-1 and TRBJ1-1; D unclear. CDR1 SGHRS and CDR2 YFSETQ come from the germline V gene. The CDR3 covers 13 residues. Trimming took 0 bases from V and 0 from J, leaving 3 bases between them. Here the CDR3 reads CASSLAVNTEAFF. CDR3 nucleotide sequence: TGCGCCAGCAGCTTGGCTGTGAACACTGAAGCTTTCTTT.

This chain links TRBV25-1 with TRBJ2-3; 7 bases are a match to TRBD1. Trimming cost V 3 bases and J 2 bases; bases outside gene matches: 2. Germline V lookup: CDR1 MGHDK, CDR2 SYGVNS. This CDR3 region has 14 residues. CDR3 residues: CASSDTGDTDTQYF. The CDR3 DNA follows: TGTGCCAGCAGTGATACAGGGGACACAGATACGCAGTATTTT.

The V gene is TRBV2, the J gene TRBJ1-1, with 11 bases lining up with TRBD1. V shed 6 bases and J 6 bases; nucleotides not matched to a gene: 6. The CDR3 runs to 14 residues. The germline V gene has CDR1 SNHLY and CDR2 FYNNEI. In DNA, the CDR3 is TGTGCCAGCAGCCCGGACAGGGGGCGGTCTGAAGCTTTCTTT. It codes for CASSPDRGRSEAFF.

This chain links TRBV27 with TRBJ1-5; D gene uncertain. Germline CDR1 is MNHEY and CDR2 is SMNVEV (reference sequence). V lost 5 bases and J 1 base, leaving 15 bases between the germline ends. The length of the CDR3 is 16 residues. CDR3 DNA: TGTGCCAGCAGTGCCCTCAGGAGGGAGAGCAATCAGCCCCAGCATTTT. Protein sequence: CASSALRRESNQPQHF.

V gene TRBV5-1 combines with J gene TRBJ2-1; D may be TRBD2 (5 bases). Trimming removed 2 bases from V and 4 bases from J, with 13 bases in between. CDR1 is SGHRS, CDR2 YFSETQ, per germline. The length of the CDR3 is 15 residues. DNA of the CDR3: TGCGCCAGCAGCTTAGAGGGCCAAGTATACAATGAGCAGTTCTTC. This codes for CASSLEGQVYNEQFF. The full variable domain, completed using reference TRBV5-1 and TRBJ2-1, is KAGVTQTPRYLIKTRGQQVTLSCSPISGHRSVSWYQQTPGQGLQFLFEYFSETQRNKGNFPGRFSGRQFSNSRSEMNVSTLELGDSALYLCASSLEGQVYNEQFFGPGTRLTVL.

The V gene is TRBV7-6, the J gene TRBJ2-6; D possibly corresponds to TRBD1 (6 bases). Trimming took 5 bases from V and 4 from J, leaving 18 bases between them. CDR3 size: 17 residues. CDR1 and CDR2 from the germline V gene are SGHVS and FNYEAQ. The CDR3 reads CASSPGVGLSGANVLTF. CDR3 DNA: TGTGCCAGCAGCCCAGGGGTTGGATTATCCGGGGCCAACGTCCTGACTTTC.

This clone was seen once. CDR3 region: CASSLGLAGGKETQYF. The DNA of the CDR3 is TGCGCCAGCAGCCTCGGACTAGCGGGGGGAAAAGAGACCCAGTACTTC. V usage is TRBV4-1 and J usage is TRBJ2-5; the match to TRBD2 covers 14 bases. This CDR3 has 16 residues. Per germline, CDR1 MGHRA and CDR2 YSYEKL. V was clipped by 4 bases and J by 3 bases; unmatched bases: 4.

The chain links TRBV10-3 to TRBJ1-1; TRBD1 aligns across 8 bases. The CDR3 has 15 amino acids. V dropped 3 bases and J dropped 5; count of bases not matched to a gene: 8. CDR1 and CDR2 from the germline V gene are ENHRY and SYGVKD. CDR3 sequence (DNA): TGTGCCATCAGTGACTCCACAGGGGGTGGAACTGAAGCTTTCTTT. Its protein is CAISDSTGGGTEAFF.

CDR3 sequence: CASSSRGLIINSPLHF. The CDR3 coding sequence is TGTGCCAGCAGTTCCAGGGGGCTTATCATTAATTCACCCCTCCACTTT. J is TRBJ1-6 and V is TRBV27, with 8 positions matching TRBD1. There are 16 residues in the CDR3. J gave up 6 bases and V 4 bases, and 8 bases lay outside the gene matches. Germline V CDR1 and CDR2: MNHEY, SMNVEV (reference sequence).

CDR3 in amino acids: CATRSAGGSGQPQHF. The DNA for the CDR3 is TGTGCCACCCGGTCGGCAGGGGGCTCTGGTCAGCCCCAGCATTTT. The J gene is TRBJ1-5, the V gene TRBV28; 8 bases agree with TRBD1. The CDR3 has 15 amino acids. Germline V gene lookup returns CDR1 MDHEN and CDR2 SYDVKM. Trimming cost V 10 bases and J 6 bases; bases outside gene matches: 14.

This clone was seen a single time. J is TRBJ2-7 and V is TRBV29-1; TRBD2 might be the D (7 bases). This CDR3 has 14 amino acids. Germline assignment: CDR1 SQVTM and CDR2 ANQGSEA. V was shortened by 0 bases and J by 5 bases, with 14 bases between the two germline ends. The CDR3 DNA reads TGCAGCGTTGAAGATATTCAGGGGACTAACGAGCAGTACTTC. Translated, it gives CSVEDIQGTNEQYF.

This CDR3 is CASSTPGQGRQNTEAFF. The CDR3 DNA sequence: TGTGCCAGCAGTACCCCCGGACAGGGGAGGCAGAACACTGAAGCTTTCTTT. The V gene is TRBV28, the J gene TRBJ1-1; 9 nucleotides align to TRBD1. The germline V gene has CDR1 MDHEN and CDR2 SYDVKM. The CDR3 length is 17 residues. The junction had 11 bases not matched to a gene; V was cut back by 5 bases and J by 1 base.

The V gene is TRBV27, the J gene TRBJ2-1; 14 positions match TRBD2. Germline V gene data show CDR1 as MNHEY and CDR2 as SMNVEV (reference sequence). J lost 9 bases, V lost 3 bases, and 1 base had no gene match. The length of the CDR3 is 14 residues. The CDR3 DNA reads as TGTGCCAGCAGTTTGGGACTAGCGGGGGTTGAGCAGTTCTTC. Amino acid sequence: CASSLGLAGVEQFF.

This clone turned up a few times. This chain joins TRBV6-5 and TRBJ2-4; TRBD1 is a possible D gene (6 bases). Trimming cost V 5 bases and J 6 bases, with 14 bases left between them. This CDR3 is built from 14 residues. Per the germline V gene, CDR1 is MNHEY and CDR2 is SVGAGI. The CDR3 bases are TGTGCCAGCAGTACCGGACAGTTTAGAAACATTCAGTACTTC. It codes for CASSTGQFRNIQYF.

The chain has TRBV6-5 and TRBJ2-1, with 7 positions matching TRBD1. Losses at the gene ends were 8 bases for V and 2 bases for J; bases not matched to a gene: 3. This CDR3 has 13 amino acids. From germline, CDR1 is MNHEY and CDR2 SVGAGI. CDR3 loop: CASCQGAYNEQFF. The CDR3 DNA sequence: TGTGCCAGCTGCCAGGGGGCCTACAATGAGCAGTTCTTC.

In its sample, this clone was seen a few times. This chain connects TRBV19 to TRBJ2-4; TRBD1 matches 9 bases. This CDR3 is 16 amino acids long. CDR1 is LNHDA and CDR2 is SQIVND in the germline V gene (reference sequence). With 5 bases clipped from V and 1 base from J, the junction kept 6 bases outside the gene matches. The CDR3 DNA reads TGTGCCAGTAGTCTCACCGGGACAGGGGCCAAAAACATTCAGTACTTC. It is translated as CASSLTGTGAKNIQYF. Based on the CDR3 plus reference TRBV19 and TRBJ2-4, the full variable domain is DGGITQSPKYLFRKEGQNVTLSCEQNLNHDAMYWYRQDPGQGLRLIYYSQIVNDFQKGDIAEGYSVSREKKESFPLTVTSAQKNPTAFYLCASSLTGTGAKNIQYFGAGTRLSVL.

V usage is TRBV28 and J usage is TRBJ1-2; D is ambiguous. Trimming left V 6 bases short and J 6 bases short, with 5 bases between. In germline, CDR1 is MDHEN, CDR2 SYDVKM. CDR3 length: 10 residues. This chain's CDR3 is CASRLDGYTF. DNA for the CDR3: TGTGCCAGCAGACTAGATGGCTACACCTTC.